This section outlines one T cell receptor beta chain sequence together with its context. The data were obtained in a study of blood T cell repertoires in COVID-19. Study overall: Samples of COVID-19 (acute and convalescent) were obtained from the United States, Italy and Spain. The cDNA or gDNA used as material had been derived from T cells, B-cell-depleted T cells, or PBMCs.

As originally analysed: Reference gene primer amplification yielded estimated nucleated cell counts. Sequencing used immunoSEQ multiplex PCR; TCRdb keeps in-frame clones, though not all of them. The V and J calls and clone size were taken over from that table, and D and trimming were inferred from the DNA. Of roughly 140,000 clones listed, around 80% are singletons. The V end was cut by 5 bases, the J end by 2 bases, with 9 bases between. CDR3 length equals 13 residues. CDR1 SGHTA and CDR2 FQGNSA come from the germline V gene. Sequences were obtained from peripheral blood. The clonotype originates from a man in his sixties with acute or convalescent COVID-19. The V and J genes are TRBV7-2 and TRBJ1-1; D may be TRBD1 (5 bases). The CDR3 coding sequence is TGTGCCAGCAGCCGGCAGGGTAACACTGAAGCTTTCTTT. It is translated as CASSRQGNTEAFF.